A single sample gave rise to the 27 T cell receptor beta chains below, sequenced in a study of CD8+ T cells in alopecia areata. cDNA reverse transcribed from extracted RNA served as the sequencing template. This table comes from immunoSEQ multiplex PCR, and its TCRdb copy is limited to in-frame clones, with some not included. The sample shows roughly 100,000 clones, 55% of them seen only once. Source material: CD4+ T cells sorted from blood. These TCRs come from a human donor in good health.

For this clone: Other DNA sequences in this sample translate to the same CDR3. The rearrangement links TRBV15 to TRBJ2-2, with D unresolved. V lost 2 bases to trimming and J lost 2 bases, with 3 bases between them. The CDR3 loop spans 13 amino acids. Germline CDR1 reads LNHNV; CDR2 reads YYDKDF (reference sequence). In DNA form, the CDR3 reads TGTGCCACCAGCAGAAAAAACACCGGGGAGCTGTTTTTT. This sequence encodes CATSRKNTGELFF.

The chain employs TRBV29-1 and TRBJ2-7, with a possible D match to TRBD1 (5 bases). The CDR3 is 13 residues long. Between the trimmed V and J ends, which lost 7 bases and 3 bases, there was a span of 16 bases. CDR1 is SQVTM and CDR2 is ANQGSEA in the germline V gene. The CDR3 nucleotides are TGCAGCGCCCTTTTACAGGTGGGCTACGAGCAGTACTTC. Protein: CSALLQVGYEQYF.

This clone was recorded a few times. The chain combines TRBV7-9 with TRBJ1-1; D uncertain. Looked up from germline, CDR1 is SEHNR and CDR2 is FQNEAQ (reference sequence). Trimming took 1 base from V and 11 from J, leaving 14 bases between them. This CDR3 is built from 13 residues. Written as DNA, the CDR3 is TGTGCCAGCAGCTTAGACGGCGGGGTGGACGCTTTCTTT. Protein sequence: CASSLDGGVDAFF.

The CDR3 region has the DNA TGTGCCTGGAGTGTACGTGGTTCGGGTGGCTACACCTTC. Protein sequence: CAWSVRGSGGYTF. The chain is built from TRBV30 and TRBJ1-2; D remains ambiguous. V was cut by 0 bases and J by 7 bases, with 12 bases left in between. Germline V lookup: CDR1 GTSNPN, CDR2 SVGIG (reference sequence). The CDR3 runs 13 residues.

The V call is TRBV6-5, the J call TRBJ2-3; D perhaps matches TRBD2 (6 bases). The CDR3 spans 13 residues. Germline values: CDR1 MNHEY, CDR2 SVGAGI. V lost 6 bases and J lost 2, with 9 bases in between. The DNA for the CDR3 is TGTGCCAGCAGCCGGGACTCCACAGATACGCAGTATTTT. Translated: CASSRDSTDTQYF.

This chain connects TRBV18 to TRBJ2-5; 9 bases agree with TRBD1. The V gene's germline CDR1 is KGHSH and CDR2 LQKENI. The CDR3 length is 13 residues. With V trimmed by 6 bases and J by 4 bases, 3 bases remained unmatched. CDR3 coding DNA: TGTGCCAGCTCGGAGACAGGGGGAGAGACCCAGTACTTC. Its protein product is CASSETGGETQYF.

The V call is TRBV2, the J call TRBJ2-1; possibly TRBD1 or TRBD2 for D (6 bases each). The germline V gene has CDR1 SNHLY and CDR2 FYNNEI. This CDR3 has 15 amino acids. V lost 2 bases and J 4 bases, leaving 12 bases between the germline ends. This CDR3 reads CASSERGADYNEQFF. In nucleotides, the CDR3 is TGTGCCAGCAGTGAAAGGGGGGCCGATTACAATGAGCAGTTCTTC.

This clone came up many times. V is TRBV23-1 and J is TRBJ2-1, with unresolved D. TRBV23-1 carries the ORF label, with uncertain function. The length of the CDR3 is 10 residues. V was cut by 3 bases and J by 9 bases, with 3 bases left in between. The CDR3 protein is CASSHPEQFF. CDR3 nucleotides: TGCGCCAGCAGTCACCCTGAGCAGTTCTTC.

This rearrangement joins TRBV19 to TRBJ1-6; TRBD1 matches at 7 bases. Germline CDR1 is LNHDA and CDR2 is SQIVND (reference sequence). This CDR3 comprises 15 residues. Trimming took 2 bases from V and 7 from J; bases not matched to a gene: 5. In DNA, the CDR3 is TGTGCCAGTAGTATATCACAGGGGCGGAATTCACCCCTCCACTTT. Protein: CASSISQGRNSPLHF.

The rearrangement links TRBV4-1 to TRBJ1-2, with 9 bases aligning to TRBD1. The junction had 11 bases not matched to a gene; V was cut back by 3 bases and J by 0 bases. This CDR3 comprises 18 residues. CDR1 and CDR2 (germline): MGHRA, YSYEKL. CDR3 DNA: TGCGCCAGCAGCCAGCCGGGACAGGGTGAGGGAACTAACTATGGCTACACCTTC. It translates to CASSQPGQGEGTNYGYTF.

This clone appeared a few times. The chain carries TRBV28 and TRBJ2-5, with 7 nucleotides matching TRBD1. CDR1 is MDHEN, CDR2 SYDVKM, per germline. This CDR3 has 13 residues. V was clipped by 4 bases and J by 2 bases; unmatched bases: 1. The CDR3 here is CASSWGQQETQYF. In DNA, the CDR3 is TGTGCCAGCAGTTGGGGACAGCAAGAGACCCAGTACTTC.

The rearrangement uses TRBV7-2 and TRBJ1-2, with a tentative D call TRBD1 (5 bases). CDR3 length: 14 residues. From germline, CDR1 is SGHTA and CDR2 FQGNSA. V gave up 5 bases and J gave up 8 bases, with 18 bases separating them. CDR3: CASSGHGAMVGYTF. In DNA, the CDR3 is TGTGCCAGCAGCGGACACGGGGCGATGGTCGGCTACACCTTC.

This chain uses TRBV5-1 with TRBJ2-3; no clear D gene. CDR1 and CDR2 (germline): SGHRS, YFSETQ. The CDR3 extends over 14 amino acids. Trimming cost V 5 bases and J 0 bases, with 10 bases left between them. The DNA of the CDR3 is TGCGCCAGCAGTGGAAGCTCTAGCACAGATACGCAGTATTTT. Its protein is CASSGSSSTDTQYF.

This chain uses TRBV29-1 with TRBJ2-1; tentatively, D is TRBD1 or TRBD2 (5 bases each). The germline CDR1 and CDR2 sequences are SQVTM and ANQGSEA. The V gene lost 2 bases and the J gene lost 7 bases, with 15 bases spanning the gap. The CDR3 spans 14 residues. This chain's CDR3 is CSVERGSGGNEQFF. The CDR3 DNA is TGCAGCGTTGAAAGGGGCAGTGGGGGTAATGAGCAGTTCTTC.

The CDR3 DNA is TGTGCCTGGAGTGAGGGACAGGGTGGACGGGGCACAGATACGCAGTATTTT. It encodes CAWSEGQGGRGTDTQYF. This chain joins TRBV30 and TRBJ2-3; 9 bases map to TRBD1. V shed 1 base, J shed 1 base, and the junction held 9 bases outside the gene matches. CDR3 size: 17 residues. The germline CDR1 and CDR2 sequences are GTSNPN and SVGIG (reference sequence). The variable domain in full, completed from reference TRBV30 and TRBJ2-3, reads SQTIHQWPATLVQPVGSPLSLECTVEGTSNPNLYWYRQAAGRGLQLLFYSVGIGQISSEVPQNLSASRPQDRQFILSSKKLLLSDSGFYLCAWSEGQGGRGTDTQYFGPGTRLTVL.

The V call is TRBV23-1, the J call TRBJ2-7, with 9 positions matching TRBD1. TRBV23-1 is flagged as an ORF with uncertain function. V shed 10 bases and J 7 bases; nucleotides not matched to a gene: 14. The CDR3 covers 14 residues. CDR3 DNA: TGCGCCACGATTCATATACAGGGGGCAAAGGAGCAGTACTTC. Translation gives CATIHIQGAKEQYF.

V usage is TRBV11-2 and J usage is TRBJ2-5, with no clear D. Germline-derived CDR1 and CDR2 are SGHAT and FQNNGV. This CDR3 has 14 residues. V was clipped by 3 bases and J by 5 bases, with 13 bases between them. CDR3 region: CASSLSSSSETQYF. The CDR3 bases are TGTGCCAGCAGCTTGAGTTCATCTTCGGAGACCCAGTACTTC.

This rearrangement joins TRBV19 to TRBJ2-3; D is undetermined. Germline loops: CDR1 LNHDA, CDR2 SQIVND (reference sequence). The CDR3 sequence is 14 residues long. V gave up 5 bases and J gave up 3 bases, with 12 bases separating them. In DNA form, the CDR3 reads TGTGCCAGTAGTGGTCTCTGGGGTACAGATACGCAGTATTTT. This translates into CASSGLWGTDTQYF.

The J gene is TRBJ2-4, the V gene TRBV11-2, with 7 bases that match TRBD1. Germline V gene data show CDR1 as SGHAT and CDR2 as FQNNGV. CDR3 length equals 14 residues. V lost 2 bases and J lost 6; bases outside the gene matches: 4. The CDR3 reads CASSLTQGLNIQYF. DNA for the CDR3: TGTGCCAGCAGCTTAACACAGGGGTTAAACATTCAGTACTTC.

This rearrangement joins TRBV5-8 to TRBJ1-5, with 10 bases that match TRBD1. The V gene end was trimmed by 5 bases and the J gene end by 2 bases; junction bases not matched to a gene: 7. Germline CDR1 reads SGHTS; CDR2 reads YDEGEE. This CDR3 has 16 residues. The CDR3 here is CASRATGTGGNQPQHF. Written as DNA, the CDR3 is TGTGCCAGCAGAGCGACCGGGACAGGGGGCAATCAGCCCCAGCATTTT.

A single count supports this clone. This rearrangement joins TRBV6-5 to TRBJ1-1; D not resolved. V was clipped by 2 bases and J by 6 bases, with 13 bases between them. CDR1 is MNHEY, CDR2 SVGAGI, per germline. The CDR3 spans 14 residues. This CDR3 reads CASSYGGPPSEAFF. CDR3 coding DNA: TGTGCCAGCAGTTACGGAGGTCCCCCCTCTGAAGCTTTCTTT.

The gene calls are TRBV27 and TRBJ1-6; the D gene is possibly TRBD1 (5 bases). Germline V gene lookup returns CDR1 MNHEY and CDR2 SMNVEV (reference sequence). CDR3 length: 13 amino acids. The V and J ends lost 4 bases and 5 bases respectively, with 6 bases between them. The CDR3 DNA sequence: TGTGCCAGCAGTTGGGGGAATAATTCACCCCTCCACTTT. As protein: CASSWGNNSPLHF.

The V and J genes are TRBV11-2 and TRBJ1-2, with a weak D call TRBD1 (5 bases). The germline V and J ends were trimmed by 5 bases and 6 bases, with 16 bases remaining between them. Germline CDR1 is SGHAT and CDR2 is FQNNGV. The length of the CDR3 is 14 residues. This CDR3 is CASSPPGLDHGYTF. In nucleotides, the CDR3 is TGTGCCAGCAGCCCCCCAGGGTTGGACCATGGCTACACCTTC. The complete variable domain, with remaining parts taken from reference TRBV11-2 and TRBJ1-2, reads EAGVAQSPRYKIIEKRQSVAFWCNPISGHATLYWYQQILGQGPKLLIQFQNNGVVDDSQLPKDRFSAERLKGVDSTLKIQPAKLEDSAVYLCASSPPGLDHGYTFGSGTRLTVV.

The gene calls are TRBV28 and TRBJ2-7; the D gene is possibly TRBD1 (5 bases). Trimming removed 8 bases from V and 1 base from J, with 9 bases in between. The germline V gene encodes CDR1 MDHEN and CDR2 SYDVKM. CDR3 length: 12 residues. In DNA, the CDR3 is TGTGCCAGCGATCAGGGTTCCTACGAGCAGTACTTC. It encodes CASDQGSYEQYF.

The chain couples TRBV5-1 to TRBJ2-7; maybe TRBD1 (7 bases). CDR3 size: 14 residues. V dropped 2 bases and J dropped 5 bases, with 14 bases sitting between them. Germline-derived CDR1 and CDR2 are SGHRS and YFSETQ. The CDR3 bases are TGCGCCAGCAGCTTCATAGGGGGCGGGGACGAGCAGTACTTC. Protein sequence: CASSFIGGGDEQYF.

This clone was picked up a small number of times. The chain has TRBV28 and TRBJ2-7, with 9 positions matching TRBD1. The CDR3 extends over 15 amino acids. The ends lost 5 bases at V and 2 bases at J; junction bases unmatched: 7. From germline, CDR1 is MDHEN and CDR2 SYDVKM. CDR3 protein: CASSTPGTGTYEQYF. In DNA form, the CDR3 reads TGTGCCAGCAGTACCCCCGGGACAGGGACCTACGAGCAGTACTTC. The complete variable domain, with remaining parts taken from reference TRBV28 and TRBJ2-7, reads DVKVTQSSRYLVKRTGEKVFLECVQDMDHENMFWYRQDPGLGLRLIYFSYDVKMKEKGDIPEGYSVSREKKERFSLILESASTNQTSMYLCASSTPGTGTYEQYFGPGTRLTVT.

In this sample, this clone turned up many times. The CDR3 nucleotides read TGTGCCAGCAGCTACAGGGGGAGTGATGAAGCTTTCTTT. Its translation: CASSYRGSDEAFF. This chain links TRBV7-9 with TRBJ1-1, with 8 bases aligning to TRBD1. After removal of 4 bases from V and 7 bases from J, the junction contained 5 bases not matched to a gene. CDR1 is SEHNR and CDR2 is FQNEAQ in the germline V gene (reference sequence). The CDR3 contains 13 residues.